The next 24 T cell receptor beta chains were all read from a single sample in a study of control samples from healthy donors and cancer patients. Assay: immunoSEQ multiplex PCR; the TCRdb copy retains only in-frame clones and omits some. The sample has 85,000 to 95,000 clones; roughly four fifths are singletons. The source material was blood. The origin of the receptors is a woman aged 55-70 years in good health.

This clone was observed a handful of times. This chain connects TRBV27 to TRBJ2-1, with TRBD2 identical over 14 bases. The CDR3 is 17 residues long. Looked up from germline, CDR1 is MNHEY and CDR2 is SMNVEV (reference sequence). The V segment lost 5 bases and the J segment 8 bases; nucleotides outside the gene matches: 11. The CDR3 DNA reads as TGTGCCAGCAGTCCCAACGAGGGACTAGCGGGAGAGGATGAGCAGTTCTTC. Translation: CASSPNEGLAGEDEQFF.

The V and J genes are TRBV2 and TRBJ2-4; D is perhaps TRBD2 (5 bases). The germline V gene encodes CDR1 SNHLY and CDR2 FYNNEI. This CDR3 has 15 residues. With 2 bases removed from V and 0 bases from J, the gap between germline ends came to 8 bases. The CDR3 nucleotides are TGTGCCAGCAGTGAATCGGGGTTAGCCAAAAACATTCAGTACTTC. It yields the protein CASSESGLAKNIQYF.

The chain combines TRBV18 with TRBJ1-5; weak D call: TRBD1 (5 bases). Trimming removed 4 bases at V and 0 bases at J, with 10 bases between. The CDR3 covers 15 residues. Germline values: CDR1 KGHSH, CDR2 LQKENI. CDR3 amino acids: CASSRTGYSNQPQHF. The CDR3 nucleotides are TGTGCCAGCTCACGCACAGGTTATAGCAATCAGCCCCAGCATTTT.

The rearrangement uses TRBV27 and TRBJ2-1; possible D gene TRBD2, 6 bases. V lost 7 bases and J lost 0, with 16 bases in between. This CDR3 has 16 amino acids. CDR1 is MNHEY and CDR2 is SMNVEV in the germline V gene (reference sequence). The CDR3 coding sequence is TGTGCCAGCAAAGTGGGAGGTTCGACCTCCTACAATGAGCAGTTCTTC. Its translation is CASKVGGSTSYNEQFF.

J is TRBJ2-2 and V is TRBV2, with D possibly TRBD1 on 6 matching bases. This CDR3 has 17 amino acids. The germline V gene has CDR1 SNHLY and CDR2 FYNNEI. The ends were cut back, 3 bases at V and 3 bases at J, with 17 bases in the middle. The CDR3, as DNA: TGTGCCAGCAGTGATACAGGGAGACGGGTAGACACCGGGGAGCTGTTTTTT. Residues: CASSDTGRRVDTGELFF.

This chain links TRBV3-1 (or the pseudogene TRBV3-2) with TRBJ1-5; D is uncertain. V lost 1 base and J 7 bases, leaving 8 bases between the germline ends. The CDR3 is 13 amino acids. The germline V gene encodes CDR1 LGHDT and CDR2 YNNKEL (reference sequence). Here the CDR3 DNA reads TGTGCCAGCAGCCAAGTTCCGGGGCAGCCCCAGCATTTT. Protein sequence: CASSQVPGQPQHF.

This chain connects TRBV28 to TRBJ1-2; D not resolved. The CDR3 is made up of 13 amino acids. The germline V and J ends were trimmed by 5 bases and 2 bases, with 9 bases remaining between them. The germline gives CDR1 MDHEN, CDR2 SYDVKM. The DNA for the CDR3 is TGTGCCAGCAGTGAACGGGCAAACTATGGCTACACCTTC. As protein: CASSERANYGYTF.

The chain is built from TRBV4-3 and TRBJ1-6; a weak D match, TRBD1 (5 bases). V lost 0 bases and J 10 bases, leaving 16 bases between the germline ends. Per the germline V gene, CDR1 is LGHNA and CDR2 is YSLEER. The CDR3 consists of 16 residues. Written as DNA, the CDR3 is TGCGCCAGCAGCCAAGAGGGGCTGGGGTCTCGCTCACCCCTCCACTTT. Protein sequence: CASSQEGLGSRSPLHF.

This chain links TRBV2 with TRBJ2-4; unclear D gene. The ends were cut back, 3 bases at V and 15 bases at J, with 15 bases in the middle. Germline-derived CDR1 and CDR2 are SNHLY and FYNNEI. The CDR3 runs to 12 residues. As DNA, the CDR3 is TGTGCCAGCAGTGATTCGAGGCAGTTCGCGTACTTC. This codes for CASSDSRQFAYF.

The chain links TRBV18 to TRBJ2-3; no clear D. Germline CDR1 KGHSH, CDR2 LQKENI. The length of the CDR3 is 13 residues. V shed 3 bases and J shed 6 bases, with 10 bases lying between them. CDR3 sequence: CASSPSNGDTQYF. CDR3 nucleotide sequence: TGTGCCAGCTCACCCTCTAACGGGGATACGCAGTATTTT.

This chain joins TRBV28 and TRBJ1-1, with unresolved D. CDR3 length equals 15 residues. Trimming pared 6 bases from V and 0 bases from J, leaving 14 bases between. Germline V gene lookup returns CDR1 MDHEN and CDR2 SYDVKM. This chain's CDR3 is CASSPNRNMNTEAFF. CDR3 in DNA: TGTGCCAGCAGCCCGAACAGAAACATGAACACTGAAGCTTTCTTT. Using reference TRBV28 and TRBJ1-1 for the parts outside the CDR3, the full variable domain is DVKVTQSSRYLVKRTGEKVFLECVQDMDHENMFWYRQDPGLGLRLIYFSYDVKMKEKGDIPEGYSVSREKKERFSLILESASTNQTSMYLCASSPNRNMNTEAFFGQGTRLTVV.

This clone was detected a few times. The CDR3 bases are TGCGCCAGCAGCCAAACGATCTCGGGACTAGCGGGAGGGCACAATGAGCAGTTCTTC. Its protein is CASSQTISGLAGGHNEQFF. The chain couples TRBV4-1 to TRBJ2-1; 16 bases align to TRBD2. This CDR3 is built from 19 residues. The ends lost 2 bases at V and 5 bases at J; junction bases unmatched: 9. Germline assignment: CDR1 MGHRA and CDR2 YSYEKL.

The chain employs TRBV5-4 and TRBJ2-5; 7 bases are shared with TRBD2. The CDR3 extends over 13 amino acids. Trimming took 2 bases from V and 5 from J; bases not matched to a gene: 3. Germline V gene sequence: CDR1 SGHNT, CDR2 YYREEE (reference sequence). The CDR3 DNA reads as TGTGCCAGCAGCTTCAGGGAGGGGGAGACCCAGTACTTC. This codes for CASSFREGETQYF. Using reference TRBV5-4 and TRBJ2-5 for the parts outside the CDR3, the full variable domain is ETGVTQSPTHLIKTRGQQVTLRCSSQSGHNTVSWYQQALGQGPQFIFQYYREEENGRGNFPPRFSGLQFPNYSSELNVNALELDDSALYLCASSFREGETQYFGPGTRLLVL.

The chain recombines TRBV4-1 with TRBJ2-3; no clear D. V gave up 0 bases and J gave up 4 bases, with 8 bases separating them. The CDR3 runs 14 residues. Germline V gives CDR1 MGHRA, CDR2 YSYEKL. The CDR3: CASSQDTTADTQYF. In DNA form, the CDR3 reads TGCGCCAGCAGCCAAGATACTACAGCAGATACGCAGTATTTT.

In DNA form, the CDR3 reads TGTGCCAGCAGCTTTCTTTCCGGGACAGGGATGTACGAGCAGTACTTC. Amino acid sequence: CASSFLSGTGMYEQYF. The chain carries TRBV11-2 and TRBJ2-7; 9 nucleotides line up with TRBD1. CDR1 is SGHAT and CDR2 is FQNNGV in the germline V gene. J was trimmed by 4 bases and V by 3 bases; bases with no gene match: 10. CDR3 size: 16 residues.

The chain uses TRBV24-1 and TRBJ2-7; D is ambiguous. The CDR3 length is 11 residues. The germline V gene encodes CDR1 KGHDR and CDR2 SFDVKD. Trimming pared 3 bases from V and 5 bases from J, leaving 4 bases between. CDR3 loop: CATSDLDEQYF. The CDR3 bases are TGTGCCACCAGTGATCTGGACGAGCAGTACTTC.

This chain connects TRBV29-1 to TRBJ2-7, with D tentatively TRBD1 (5 bases). Trimming shortened V by 3 bases and J by 6 bases, and 15 bases separated the two germline ends. The CDR3 has 13 residues. Germline values: CDR1 SQVTM, CDR2 ANQGSEA. The DNA for the CDR3 is TGCAGCGTTGAGAAGACCCAGGGTACCGAGCAGTACTTC. This translates into CSVEKTQGTEQYF.

V usage is TRBV4-2 and J usage is TRBJ2-2; 12 nucleotides line up with TRBD2. Germline-derived CDR1 and CDR2 are LGHNA and YNFKEQ. This CDR3 contains 18 residues. With 1 base clipped from V and 6 bases from J, the junction kept 9 bases outside the gene matches. CDR3 sequence: CASSQAPLAGGPPGELFF. The CDR3, as DNA: TGTGCCAGCAGCCAAGCCCCCCTAGCGGGAGGGCCCCCCGGGGAGCTGTTTTTT.

The V gene is TRBV28, the J gene TRBJ1-3; TRBD1 aligns across 7 bases. The CDR3 runs to 17 residues. Trimming at V came to 4 bases and at J to 0 bases, leaving 9 bases not matched to a gene. In germline, CDR1 is MDHEN, CDR2 SYDVKM. Here the CDR3 reads CASSSIRTGSSGNTIYF. DNA of the CDR3: TGTGCCAGCAGTTCTATAAGGACAGGCAGCTCTGGAAACACCATATATTTT.

V gene TRBV18 combines with J gene TRBJ2-7; no reliable D call. The ends were cut back, 1 base at V and 5 bases at J, with 6 bases in the middle. Germline V gives CDR1 KGHSH, CDR2 LQKENI. The length of the CDR3 is 12 residues. CDR3: CASSPLTDEQYF. DNA for the CDR3: TGTGCCAGCTCACCACTGACGGACGAGCAGTACTTC. Supplemented by reference TRBV18 and TRBJ2-7, the full variable domain reads NAGVMQNPRHLVRRRGQEARLRCSPMKGHSHVYWYRQLPEEGLKFMVYLQKENIIDESGMPKERFSAEFPKEGPSILRIQQVVRGDSAAYFCASSPLTDEQYFGPGTRLTVT.

This clone was found once. V gene TRBV20-1 combines with J gene TRBJ1-1, with D uncertain. The CDR3 is made up of 12 amino acids. Trimming stripped 3 bases from V and 5 bases from J, with 10 bases between. Germline CDR1 DFQATT, CDR2 SNEGSKA (reference sequence). The CDR3 DNA is TGCAGTGCTAGTAAGGCATTTACTGAAGCTTTCTTT. Protein sequence: CSASKAFTEAFF.

This chain links TRBV19 with TRBJ2-1; 9 nucleotides line up with TRBD1. Per the germline V gene, CDR1 is LNHDA and CDR2 is SQIVND (reference sequence). This CDR3 has 16 residues. The V and J ends lost 6 bases and 3 bases, in that order; junction bases with no gene match: 9. The DNA for the CDR3 is TGTGCCAGTAGCCCGGCCGGGACAGGGCTCTACAATGAGCAGTTCTTC. Its protein is CASSPAGTGLYNEQFF.

The chain recombines TRBV12-2 with TRBJ2-7. TRBV12-2 is deemed a pseudogene. This CDR3 contains 16 residues. DNA of the CDR3: TGTGCAAGTCGCTTAGCGCTTGTGCAGCTGGGGTACGAGCAGTACTTC. Encoded protein: CASRLALVQLGYEQYF.

This sequence joins TRBV19 and TRBJ2-3; possibly TRBD2 for D (6 bases). The CDR3 loop spans 16 amino acids. Per germline, CDR1 LNHDA and CDR2 SQIVND (reference sequence). V was cut by 3 bases and J by 0 bases, with 13 bases left in between. CDR3 region: CASSMVGGFSTDTQYF. The DNA for the CDR3 is TGTGCCAGTAGTATGGTGGGGGGATTCAGCACAGATACGCAGTATTTT.